This T cell receptor beta chain is from a study of blood T cell repertoires in COVID-19. The overall study: Samples taken during acute and convalescent COVID-19 were collected in the United States, Italy and Spain. Nucleic acid was either cDNA or gDNA, and it came from T cells, B-cell-depleted T cells, or PBMCs.

There are 17 residues in the CDR3. Germline CDR1 is WSHSY and CDR2 is SAAADI. V lost 6 bases to trimming and J lost 7 bases, with 22 bases between them. Cohorts were determined from participant-reported clinical history. Authors' processing steps: Reference gene primer amplification gave estimated nucleated cell counts. TCRdb keeps only in-frame clones here, not all; method: immunoSEQ multiplex PCR. V, J and clone size were drawn from that table, and D and trimming were deduced from the DNA. The data contain roughly 400,000 clones, 70% to 90% of them singletons. The source is a middle-aged woman with acute COVID-19. The sequencing input was PBMCs or T cells enriched from blood (not recorded which). This chain uses TRBV10-2 with TRBJ1-6; D may be TRBD1 (6 bases). DNA of the CDR3: TGCGCCAGCAGGGATCTAAATGAAACAGGGTGGAATTCACCCCTCCACTTT. Encoded protein: CASRDLNETGWNSPLHF.